These 20 T cell receptor beta chains were sequenced from one sample in a study of blood T cell repertoires in COVID-19. Assay used: immunoSEQ multiplex PCR; TCRdb lists only in-frame clones, some missing. The repertoire holds 79,000 or so clones, with roughly 81% as singletons. The sequenced sample was peripheral blood. These TCRs come from a man aged 55 to 70 with COVID-19, enrolled during active disease.

This rearrangement joins TRBV6-6 to TRBJ2-7; 10 bases are shared with TRBD2. With V trimmed by 0 bases and J by 3 bases, 5 bases remained unmatched. Germline CDR1 reads MNHNY; CDR2 reads SVGAGI (reference sequence). CDR3 length: 16 residues. The CDR3 is CASSYSLASGGYEQYF. For the CDR3, the DNA is TGTGCCAGCAGTTACTCGTTGGCTAGCGGGGGCTACGAGCAGTACTTC.

This chain uses TRBV5-1 with TRBJ2-7; TRBD1 agrees at 9 bases. Germline values: CDR1 SGHRS, CDR2 YFSETQ. This CDR3 is 14 amino acids long. V lost 4 bases, J lost 2 bases, and 4 bases stayed unmatched. DNA of the CDR3: TGCGCCAGCAGCCCCAGGACAGGGGCCTACGAGCAGTACTTC. It yields the protein CASSPRTGAYEQYF.

The genes are TRBV5-4 and TRBJ1-2; 7 nucleotides align to TRBD1. The CDR3 spans 14 residues. The junction had 3 bases not matched to a gene; V was cut back by 3 bases and J by 1 base. CDR1 is SGHNT and CDR2 is YYREEE in the germline V gene (reference sequence). CDR3 protein: CASSSSGGNYGYTF. For the CDR3, the DNA is TGTGCCAGCAGCTCTTCAGGGGGTAACTATGGCTACACCTTC.

CDR3 protein: CAIRPGQEFLDEQFF. CDR3 in DNA: TGTGCCATCAGACCGGGACAGGAATTTCTCGATGAGCAGTTCTTC. J is TRBJ2-1 and V is TRBV10-3, with 8 bases aligning to TRBD1. The CDR3 length is 15 residues. Germline V gene data show CDR1 as ENHRY and CDR2 as SYGVKD. With 6 bases clipped from V and 8 bases from J, the junction kept 12 bases outside the gene matches.

This chain uses TRBV16 with TRBJ1-6; weak D call: TRBD1 (5 bases). The CDR3 loop spans 15 amino acids. Germline V gene data show CDR1 as KGHSY and CDR2 as FQNENV. V gave up 5 bases and J gave up 10 bases, with 18 bases separating them. The CDR3 here is CASSKWGEGESPLHF. The DNA of the CDR3 is TGTGCCAGCAGCAAATGGGGGGAGGGAGAGTCACCCCTCCACTTT.

V and J are TRBV19 and TRBJ2-1; the match to TRBD2 covers 14 bases. The CDR3 loop spans 15 amino acids. Germline CDR1 reads LNHDA; CDR2 reads SQIVND (reference sequence). Trimming took 3 bases from V and 10 from J; bases not matched to a gene: 5. The CDR3 reads CASSMGTSGGLEQFF. The CDR3 DNA sequence: TGTGCCAGTAGTATGGGGACTAGCGGGGGATTGGAGCAGTTCTTC.

This clone turned up a few times. The CDR3 region is CAISDGAGGPETQYF. The CDR3 nucleotides read TGTGCCATCAGTGATGGAGCGGGAGGGCCGGAGACCCAGTACTTC. The rearrangement links TRBV10-3 to TRBJ2-5; 10 positions agree with TRBD2. From germline, CDR1 is ENHRY and CDR2 SYGVKD. The CDR3 is made up of 15 amino acids. Losses at the gene ends were 3 bases for V and 5 bases for J; bases not matched to a gene: 6.

This clone has just one count. The chain employs TRBV6-5 and TRBJ1-4, with D perhaps TRBD1 (6 bases). Looked up from germline, CDR1 is MNHEY and CDR2 is SVGAGI. Trimming shortened V by 4 bases and J by 7 bases, and 13 bases separated the two germline ends. The CDR3 loop spans 14 amino acids. Here the CDR3 DNA reads TGTGCCAGCAGTTTCCAGACAGGCGTTGAAAAACTGTTTTTT. It translates to CASSFQTGVEKLFF.

In regard to this clone: Other nucleotide sequences from this sample produce the same CDR3. This sequence joins TRBV12-3 or TRBV12-4 and TRBJ2-1, with D unclear. V shed 5 bases and J shed 4 bases, with 3 bases lying between them. The CDR3 runs 11 residues. CDR3 loop: CASSLYNEQFF. CDR3 nucleotides: TGTGCCAGCAGTCTTTACAATGAGCAGTTCTTC.

V gene TRBV6-5 combines with J gene TRBJ2-5; tentatively, D is TRBD2 (5 bases). V dropped 7 bases and J dropped 5 bases, with 20 bases sitting between them. CDR1 MNHEY and CDR2 SVGAGI come from the germline V gene. The CDR3 consists of 15 residues. CDR3 in amino acids: CASTSSIIFRETQYF. The CDR3 coding sequence is TGTGCCAGCACGTCTAGCATTATATTCCGCGAGACCCAGTACTTC.

This clone was counted a single time. The chain uses TRBV5-1 and TRBJ1-1; D not resolved. Germline CDR1 is SGHRS and CDR2 is YFSETQ. The V gene lost 0 bases and the J gene lost 1 base, with 13 bases spanning the gap. CDR3 length: 16 amino acids. CDR3 nucleotide sequence: TGCGCCAGCAGCTTGGCCCTCGGTCGGGGGAACACTGAAGCTTTCTTT. Translating it yields CASSLALGRGNTEAFF.

Only one count was recorded for this clone. The chain employs TRBV19 and TRBJ2-6, with TRBD1 matching over 11 bases. Trimming took 9 bases from V and 0 from J; bases not matched to a gene: 4. The CDR3 loop spans 16 amino acids. CDR1 is LNHDA, CDR2 SQIVND, per germline (reference sequence). CDR3 sequence reads: CASRGQGVSGANVLTF. The CDR3 DNA reads TGTGCCAGCCGGGGACAGGGGGTCTCTGGGGCCAACGTCCTGACTTTC. Full variable domain (missing parts from reference TRBV19 and TRBJ2-6): DGGITQSPKYLFRKEGQNVTLSCEQNLNHDAMYWYRQDPGQGLRLIYYSQIVNDFQKGDIAEGYSVSREKKESFPLTVTSAQKNPTAFYLCASRGQGVSGANVLTFGAGSRLTVL.

This clone was picked up one time. Other nucleotide sequences from this sample produce the same CDR3. The J gene is TRBJ1-1, the V gene TRBV5-1, with 7 bases lining up with TRBD1. V shed 0 bases, J shed 3 bases, and the junction held 2 bases outside the gene matches. This CDR3 contains 14 residues. CDR1 and CDR2 (germline): SGHRS, YFSETQ. The CDR3 DNA follows: TGCGCCAGCAGCTTGGCTACAGGGGACACTGAAGCTTTCTTT. This codes for CASSLATGDTEAFF. Full variable domain (missing parts from reference TRBV5-1 and TRBJ1-1): KAGVTQTPRYLIKTRGQQVTLSCSPISGHRSVSWYQQTPGQGLQFLFEYFSETQRNKGNFPGRFSGRQFSNSRSEMNVSTLELGDSALYLCASSLATGDTEAFFGQGTRLTVV.

V gene TRBV5-1 combines with J gene TRBJ2-6, with TRBD1 matching over 7 bases. Germline loops: CDR1 SGHRS, CDR2 YFSETQ. The CDR3 contains 16 residues. Losses at the gene ends were 3 bases for V and 3 bases for J; bases not matched to a gene: 6. As DNA, the CDR3 is TGCGCCAGCAGCTCGACAGGGTTCGATGGGGCCAACGTCCTGACTTTC. Translation: CASSSTGFDGANVLTF.

Here the CDR3 reads CASSGQGWWETQYF. The CDR3 DNA follows: TGTGCCAGTAGTGGACAGGGTTGGTGGGAGACCCAGTACTTC. The chain combines TRBV19 with TRBJ2-5; TRBD1 matches 8 bases. The CDR3 extends over 14 amino acids. J gave up 5 bases and V 5 bases, and 7 bases lay outside the gene matches. CDR1 LNHDA and CDR2 SQIVND come from the germline V gene (reference sequence).

This chain links TRBV4-1 with TRBJ1-3; 8 bases are a match to TRBD1. CDR1 is MGHRA, CDR2 YSYEKL, per germline. V lost 4 bases and J lost 0; bases outside the gene matches: 8. The CDR3 covers 17 residues. CDR3 in amino acids: CASSRQQGVYSGNTIYF. The CDR3 nucleotides read TGCGCCAGCAGCCGGCAACAGGGGGTTTACTCTGGAAACACCATATATTTT.

The gene calls are TRBV21-1 and TRBJ2-1; the table's D call TRBD2 went unverified against the DNA. TRBV21-1 is assigned pseudogene status. The CDR3 length is 9 residues. The CDR3 loop reads CASTCEQFF. The DNA for the CDR3 is TGTGCCAGCACCTGTGAGCAGTTCTTC.

V and J are TRBV14 and TRBJ1-1; D remains unclear. CDR1 is SGHDN and CDR2 is FVKESK in the germline V gene. V was trimmed by 6 bases and J by 7 bases, leaving 6 bases between them. This CDR3 contains 10 residues. The CDR3: CASSTYEAFF. Here the CDR3 DNA reads TGTGCCAGCAGTACATATGAAGCTTTCTTT.

The V call is TRBV19, the J call TRBJ1-3; unclear D gene. The germline CDR1 and CDR2 sequences are LNHDA and SQIVND (reference sequence). This CDR3 has 15 amino acids. V was cut by 5 bases and J by 3 bases, with 14 bases left in between. DNA of the CDR3: TGTGCCAGTAGTCTTCTGACATACGGTGGAAACACCATATATTTT. Translated: CASSLLTYGGNTIYF.

The chain carries TRBV5-4 and TRBJ2-1; the D gene is possibly TRBD1 (6 bases). V lost 4 bases, J lost 12 bases, and 23 bases lay in between. Germline CDR1 and CDR2: SGHNT and YYREEE (reference sequence). The CDR3 contains 15 residues. CDR3 DNA: TGTGCCAGCAGCCGGGGTCTTACAGGGCCCGAGGGGCAGTTCTTC. It is translated as CASSRGLTGPEGQFF. Complete variable domain (other parts from reference TRBV5-4 and TRBJ2-1): ETGVTQSPTHLIKTRGQQVTLRCSSQSGHNTVSWYQQALGQGPQFIFQYYREEENGRGNFPPRFSGLQFPNYSSELNVNALELDDSALYLCASSRGLTGPEGQFFGPGTRLTVL.